This entry is about one T cell receptor beta chain. These data come from a study of blood T cell repertoires in COVID-19. The protocol was immunoSEQ multiplex PCR, while the TCRdb copy is restricted to in-frame clones and leaves out a portion. The profile shows 110,000 or so clones, roughly 85% of them singletons. Germline lookup yields CDR1 SGHKS and CDR2 YYEKEE (reference sequence). V lost 3 bases, J lost 4 bases, and 6 bases stayed unmatched. The CDR3 runs to 14 residues. The rearrangement uses TRBV5-5 and TRBJ2-7; 8 nucleotides line up with TRBD1. The source is a human donor in a cohort sampled during active COVID-19. Specimen: peripheral blood. CDR3 nucleotide sequence: TGTGCCAGCAGCTCCCCGGGACAGGAATACGAGCAGTACTTC. It translates to CASSSPGQEYEQYF.